This T cell receptor (beta chain) comes out of a study of T cell clonality in common variable immunodeficiency. Per germline, CDR1 LNHDA and CDR2 SQIVND (reference sequence). V dropped 5 bases and J dropped 3; count of bases not matched to a gene: 8. This CDR3 region has 15 residues. Measured with immunoSEQ multiplex PCR; TCRdb has only the in-frame clones, and not every one. Altogether tens of thousands of clones were found in the sample, and no singletons occur. Findings and limits, study-wide: TCRbeta clonality was increased in CVID versus healthy controls. Fewer deletions and N-nucleotide insertions were reportedly seen in common variable immunodeficiency TCR beta sequences.

As to this clone: Its specificity is not known. The read gets to within 3 residues of the CDR3 end, and the germline J gene fills in the rest.

The sample comprised peripheral blood mononuclear cells. The receptor comes from a human donor with common variable immunodeficiency. The J gene is TRBJ2-7, the V gene TRBV19; TRBD2 agrees at 9 bases. The CDR3: CASSARLAAYYEQYF. Incomplete CDR3 DNA: TGTGCCAGTAGTGCCAGACTAGCGGCGTACTACGAG.